Below are 18 T cell receptor beta chains sequenced from a single sample in a study of cytomegalovirus exposure and HLA in healthy donors. The PCR had 60 Vbeta and 13 Jbeta primers. The method was immunoSEQ multiplex PCR; TCRdb's version includes in-frame clones alone and lacks a portion of them. The sample lists 100,000 to 150,000 clones, over 75% seen once, with about 4.3% in the top ten. What was sequenced was PBMCs. The source of these receptors is a male donor in good health and CMV-seropositive.

This chain joins TRBV7-2 and TRBJ1-4; D unclear. This CDR3 contains 14 residues. Trimming removed 2 bases from V and 6 bases from J, with 10 bases in between. CDR1 is SGHTA and CDR2 is FQGNSA in the germline V gene. CDR3 DNA sequence: TGTGCCAGCAGCTTACGAAAAAGCGATGAAAAACTGTTTTTT. Protein product: CASSLRKSDEKLFF.

The chain joins TRBV19 to TRBJ2-2; tentative D call: TRBD1 (5 bases). V was trimmed by 3 bases and J by 6 bases, leaving 8 bases between them. There are 13 residues in the CDR3. CDR1 is LNHDA and CDR2 is SQIVND in the germline V gene (reference sequence). The CDR3, as DNA: TGTGCCAGTAGTATTGGCAGGGCCGGGGAGCTGTTTTTT. The encoded protein is CASSIGRAGELFF.

The rearrangement uses TRBV7-7 and TRBJ2-1, with TRBD1 matching over 8 bases. Trimming took 0 bases from V and 6 from J; bases not matched to a gene: 4. Per germline, CDR1 SSHAT and CDR2 FNYEAQ (reference sequence). The CDR3 loop spans 15 amino acids. CDR3 sequence: CASSLAGTGCNEQFF. The CDR3, as DNA: TGTGCCAGCAGCTTAGCGGGGACAGGATGCAATGAGCAGTTCTTC.

V usage is TRBV19 and J usage is TRBJ1-5; D remains unclear. The CDR3 covers 14 residues. Per the germline V gene, CDR1 is LNHDA and CDR2 is SQIVND (reference sequence). The V and J ends lost 6 bases and 1 base respectively, with 10 bases between them. CDR3 region: CASRFVGSNQPQHF. The CDR3 bases are TGTGCCAGTAGATTTGTTGGCAGCAATCAGCCCCAGCATTTT.

V and J are TRBV7-2 and TRBJ2-7, with 8 nucleotides matching TRBD1. There are 14 residues in the CDR3. Unmatched junction bases numbered 5, after V lost 5 bases and J lost 2 bases. Germline CDR1 SGHTA, CDR2 FQGNSA. CDR3 residues: CASSRRTGTYEQYF. The CDR3 nucleotides read TGTGCCAGCAGCCGCCGGACAGGGACCTACGAGCAGTACTTC. Using reference TRBV7-2 and TRBJ2-7 for the parts outside the CDR3, the full variable domain is GAGVSQSPSNKVTEKGKDVELRCDPISGHTALYWYRQSLGQGLEFLIYFQGNSAPDKSGLPSDRFSAERTGGSVSTLTIQRTQQEDSAVYLCASSRRTGTYEQYFGPGTRLTVT.

CDR3 sequence reads: CAWTSLQWVNSPLHF. Here the CDR3 DNA reads TGTGCCTGGACGAGTTTACAGTGGGTGAATTCACCCCTCCACTTT. The chain uses TRBV30 and TRBJ1-6; unclear D gene. Trimming cost V 4 bases and J 7 bases, with 17 bases left between them. CDR3 length: 15 amino acids. Germline V gene sequence: CDR1 GTSNPN, CDR2 SVGIG (reference sequence).

The rearrangement joins TRBV2 to TRBJ1-1, with D tentatively TRBD1 (5 bases). Germline CDR1 and CDR2: SNHLY and FYNNEI. The germline V and J ends were trimmed by 3 bases and 4 bases, with 12 bases remaining between them. The CDR3 has 14 residues. Written as DNA, the CDR3 is TGTGCCAGCAGTGATTGGCAGGGCGGCACTGAAGCTTTCTTT. This encodes CASSDWQGGTEAFF. Looking up the rest from reference TRBV2 and TRBJ1-1 gives the full variable domain: EPEVTQTPSHQVTQMGQEVILRCVPISNHLYFYWYRQILGQKVEFLVSFYNNEISEKSEIFDDQFSVERPDGSNFTLKIRSTKLEDSAMYFCASSDWQGGTEAFFGQGTRLTVV.

The chain has TRBV2 and TRBJ1-1; D is possibly TRBD1 (5 bases). Germline lookup yields CDR1 SNHLY and CDR2 FYNNEI. The CDR3 sequence is 15 residues long. Trimming pared 7 bases from V and 1 base from J, leaving 16 bases between. CDR3 nucleotides: TGTGCCAGCAAAATAGACAGTCTTAAGAACACTGAAGCTTTCTTT. Its protein is CASKIDSLKNTEAFF. Full variable domain (missing parts from reference TRBV2 and TRBJ1-1): EPEVTQTPSHQVTQMGQEVILRCVPISNHLYFYWYRQILGQKVEFLVSFYNNEISEKSEIFDDQFSVERPDGSNFTLKIRSTKLEDSAMYFCASKIDSLKNTEAFFGQGTRLTVV.

This clone was detected only a few times. Its ends do not fully match the called genes, so a read error is possible. This sequence joins TRBV7-9 and TRBJ1-4, with D perhaps TRBD1 (6 bases). CDR3 size: 16 residues. Germline CDR1 and CDR2: SEHNR and FQNEAQ (reference sequence). CDR3 in DNA: TGTTCCAGCAGCTTAGTGGGCAGGGGATGGAGTGAAAAACTGTTTTTT. Encoded protein: CSSSLVGRGWSEKLFF.

The chain employs TRBV27 and TRBJ1-2; the D gene is possibly TRBD1 (5 bases). The CDR3 consists of 15 residues. Looked up from germline, CDR1 is MNHEY and CDR2 is SMNVEV (reference sequence). The ends were cut back, 3 bases at V and 4 bases at J, with 15 bases in the middle. The CDR3 nucleotides are TGTGCCAGCAGTTTTTCGGGGGGTTCTGGCTATGGCTACACCTTC. This encodes CASSFSGGSGYGYTF.

This clone was picked up one time. Compared with germline, one end of the junction differs, possibly owing to a read error. The V gene is TRBV5-6, the J gene TRBJ1-1; TRBD1 aligns across 8 bases. CDR3 size: 14 residues. In germline, CDR1 is SGHDT, CDR2 YYEEEE. In DNA, the CDR3 is TGTGCCAGCAGCTTGGGACAGGGGAACCCTGAAGCTTTCTTT. Encoded protein: CASSLGQGNPEAFF.

The V call is TRBV27, the J call TRBJ1-2; 8 bases are a match to TRBD1. Germline lookup yields CDR1 MNHEY and CDR2 SMNVEV (reference sequence). J gave up 3 bases and V 0 bases, and 6 bases lay outside the gene matches. The CDR3 covers 16 residues. CDR3 DNA: TGTGCCAGCAGTTTATCTGGGACAGGATTCTACTATGGCTACACCTTC. Its protein is CASSLSGTGFYYGYTF.

This chain uses TRBV2 with TRBJ2-5, with a weak D call TRBD2 (5 bases). The J call may be in error: the DNA end matches TRBJ2-7 better. Germline V gene lookup returns CDR1 SNHLY and CDR2 FYNNEI. The CDR3 totals 15 residues. CDR3 sequence reads: CASSEEVSQAYEQYF. CDR3 nucleotide sequence: TGTGCCAGCAGTGAGGAGGTCAGTCAGGCCTACGAGCAGTACTTC.

The V call is TRBV9, the J call TRBJ2-1; 8 bases are a match to TRBD2. There are 19 residues in the CDR3. The V gene end was trimmed by 0 bases and the J gene end by 0 bases; junction bases not matched to a gene: 11. Germline V gene lookup returns CDR1 SGDLS and CDR2 YYNGEE. This chain's CDR3 is CASSVGGRTSMSSYNEQFF. The CDR3 bases are TGTGCCAGCAGCGTAGGTGGGAGGACTAGCATGAGCTCCTACAATGAGCAGTTCTTC. Together with reference TRBV9 and TRBJ2-1, the CDR3 gives the full variable domain: DSGVTQTPKHLITATGQRVTLRCSPRSGDLSVYWYQQSLDQGLQFLIQYYNGEERAKGNILERFSAQQFPDLHSELNLSSLELGDSALYFCASSVGGRTSMSSYNEQFFGPGTRLTVL.

Comment on this clone: The same CDR3 is also encoded by other DNA sequences in this sample. The chain carries TRBV5-1 and TRBJ1-5; 8 bases agree with TRBD1. CDR1 and CDR2 from the germline V gene are SGHRS and YFSETQ. The V and J ends lost 0 bases and 1 base, in that order; junction bases with no gene match: 0. This CDR3 region has 15 residues. As DNA, the CDR3 is TGCGCCAGCAGCTTGGGACAGGGGAGCAATCAGCCCCAGCATTTT. This encodes CASSLGQGSNQPQHF.

This chain links TRBV15 with TRBJ2-1; TRBD2 matches 7 bases. J gave up 12 bases and V 0 bases, and 5 bases lay outside the gene matches. Germline assignment: CDR1 LNHNV and CDR2 YYDKDF (reference sequence). The CDR3 loop spans 13 amino acids. The CDR3 DNA follows: TGTGCCACCAGCAGAGATTCGGGGACTATGCAGTTCTTC. It specifies CATSRDSGTMQFF.

In DNA, the CDR3 is TGTGCCAGCAGCGCCCGACTAGCGGGAGAGTGGGGGCAGTACTTC. Translating gives CASSARLAGEWGQYF. V usage is TRBV5-8 and J usage is TRBJ2-7; 12 nucleotides match TRBD2. The CDR3 length is 15 residues. The germline V gene has CDR1 SGHTS and CDR2 YDEGEE. Unmatched junction bases numbered 11, after V lost 4 bases and J lost 9 bases.

The CDR3 loop is CASSGSRTDTQYF. DNA of the CDR3: TGTGCCAGCAGTGGTAGCCGGACAGATACGCAGTATTTT. V and J are TRBV2 and TRBJ2-3; D uncertain. CDR3 length: 13 amino acids. V was clipped by 4 bases and J by 3 bases, with 8 bases between them. CDR1 and CDR2 (germline): SNHLY, FYNNEI.